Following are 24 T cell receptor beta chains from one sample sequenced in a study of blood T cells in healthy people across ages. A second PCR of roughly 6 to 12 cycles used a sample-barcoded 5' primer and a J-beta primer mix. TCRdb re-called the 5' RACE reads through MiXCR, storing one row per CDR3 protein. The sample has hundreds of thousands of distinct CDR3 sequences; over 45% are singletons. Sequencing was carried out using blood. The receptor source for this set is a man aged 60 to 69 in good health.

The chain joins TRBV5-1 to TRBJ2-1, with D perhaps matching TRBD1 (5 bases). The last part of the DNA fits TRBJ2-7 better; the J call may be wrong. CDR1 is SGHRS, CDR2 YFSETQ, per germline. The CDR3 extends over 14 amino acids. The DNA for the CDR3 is TGCGCCAGCTCGGGTGTGGGGCGACCAGGCGAGCAGTACTTC. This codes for CASSGVGRPGEQYF.

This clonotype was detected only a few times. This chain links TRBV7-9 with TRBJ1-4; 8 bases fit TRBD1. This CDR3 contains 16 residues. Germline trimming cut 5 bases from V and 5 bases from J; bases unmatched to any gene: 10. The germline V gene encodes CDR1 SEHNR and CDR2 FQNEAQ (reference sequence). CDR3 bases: TGTGCCAGCAGCCCCTATGGGACAGGATCGAATGAAAAACTGTTTTTT. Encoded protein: CASSPYGTGSNEKLFF.

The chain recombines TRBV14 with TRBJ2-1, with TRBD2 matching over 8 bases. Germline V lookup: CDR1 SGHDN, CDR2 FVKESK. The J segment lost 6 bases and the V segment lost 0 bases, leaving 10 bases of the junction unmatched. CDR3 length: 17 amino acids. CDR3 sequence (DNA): TGTGCCAGCAGCCAAGAGATTATGGTAGCGGGAATCAATGAGCAGTTCTTC. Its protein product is CASSQEIMVAGINEQFF.

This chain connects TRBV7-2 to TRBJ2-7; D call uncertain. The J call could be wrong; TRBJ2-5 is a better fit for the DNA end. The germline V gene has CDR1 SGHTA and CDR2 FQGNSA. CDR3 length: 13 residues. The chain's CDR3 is CASSLGSAETQYF. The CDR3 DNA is TGTGCCAGCAGCTTAGGCTCCGCCGAGACCCAGTACTTC.

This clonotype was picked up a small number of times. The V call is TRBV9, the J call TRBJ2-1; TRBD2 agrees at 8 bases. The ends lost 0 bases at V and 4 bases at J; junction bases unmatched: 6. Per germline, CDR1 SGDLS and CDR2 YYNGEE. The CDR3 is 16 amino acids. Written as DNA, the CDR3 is TGTGCCAGCAGCGTAGCTACGCTAGCGGGTTACAATGAGCAGTTCTTC. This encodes CASSVATLAGYNEQFF.

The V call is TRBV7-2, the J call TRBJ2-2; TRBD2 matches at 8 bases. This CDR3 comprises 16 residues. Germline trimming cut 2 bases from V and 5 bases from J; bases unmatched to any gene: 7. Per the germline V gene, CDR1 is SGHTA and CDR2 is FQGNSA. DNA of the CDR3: TGTGCCAGCAGCTTAACCCCTAGCGGGCGGACCGGGGAGCTGTTTTTT. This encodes CASSLTPSGRTGELFF. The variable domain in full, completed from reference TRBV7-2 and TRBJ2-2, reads GAGVSQSPSNKVTEKGKDVELRCDPISGHTALYWYRQSLGQGLEFLIYFQGNSAPDKSGLPSDRFSAERTGGSVSTLTIQRTQQEDSAVYLCASSLTPSGRTGELFFGEGSRLTVL.

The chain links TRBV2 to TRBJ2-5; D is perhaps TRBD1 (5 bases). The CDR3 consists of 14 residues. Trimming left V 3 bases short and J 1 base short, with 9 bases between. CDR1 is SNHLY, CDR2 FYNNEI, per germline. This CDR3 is CASSELTVQETQYF. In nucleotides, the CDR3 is TGTGCCAGCAGTGAGTTGACAGTCCAAGAGACCCAGTACTTC.

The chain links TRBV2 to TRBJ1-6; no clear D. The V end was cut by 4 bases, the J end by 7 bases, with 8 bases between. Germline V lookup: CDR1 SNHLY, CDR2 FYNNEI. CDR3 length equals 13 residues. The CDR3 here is CASSGTYNSPLHF. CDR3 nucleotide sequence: TGTGCCAGCAGTGGGACTTACAATTCACCCCTCCACTTT.

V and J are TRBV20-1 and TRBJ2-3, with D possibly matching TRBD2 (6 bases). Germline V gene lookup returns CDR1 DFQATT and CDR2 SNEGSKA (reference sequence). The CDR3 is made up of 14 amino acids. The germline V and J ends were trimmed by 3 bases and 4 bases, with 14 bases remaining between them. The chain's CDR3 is CSARRRGGADTQYF. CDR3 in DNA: TGCAGTGCTAGGCGGCGGGGTGGGGCAGATACGCAGTATTTT.

The CDR3 loop is CASSLHEQYF. The DNA for the CDR3 is TGTGCCAGCAGTTTACACGAGCAGTACTTC. The chain is built from TRBV12-3 or TRBV12-4 and TRBJ2-7; unclear D gene. The V gene lost 2 bases and the J gene lost 5 bases, with 1 base spanning the gap. The CDR3 consists of 10 residues.

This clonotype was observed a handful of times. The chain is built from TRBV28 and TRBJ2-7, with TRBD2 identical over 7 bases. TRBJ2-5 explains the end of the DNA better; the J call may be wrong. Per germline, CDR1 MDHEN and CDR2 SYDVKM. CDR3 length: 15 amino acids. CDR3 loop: CATFEGGLAASTQYF. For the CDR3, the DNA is TGTGCCACCTTCGAGGGTGGGCTAGCGGCCTCGACCCAGTACTTC.

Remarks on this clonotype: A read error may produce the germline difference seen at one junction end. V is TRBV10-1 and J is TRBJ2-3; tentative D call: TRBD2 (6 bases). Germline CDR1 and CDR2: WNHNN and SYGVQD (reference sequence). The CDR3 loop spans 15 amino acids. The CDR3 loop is CVSSEEGRGTDTQYF. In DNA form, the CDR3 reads TGCGTCAGCAGTGAGGAGGGAAGGGGCACAGATACGCAGTATTTT.

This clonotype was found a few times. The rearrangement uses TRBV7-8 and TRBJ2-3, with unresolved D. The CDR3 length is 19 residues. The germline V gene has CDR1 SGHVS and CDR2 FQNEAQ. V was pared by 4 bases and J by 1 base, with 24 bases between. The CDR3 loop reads CASSWPTLPASLGTDTQYF. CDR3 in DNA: TGTGCCAGCAGCTGGCCCACACTTCCGGCCTCCTTAGGCACAGATACGCAGTATTTT.

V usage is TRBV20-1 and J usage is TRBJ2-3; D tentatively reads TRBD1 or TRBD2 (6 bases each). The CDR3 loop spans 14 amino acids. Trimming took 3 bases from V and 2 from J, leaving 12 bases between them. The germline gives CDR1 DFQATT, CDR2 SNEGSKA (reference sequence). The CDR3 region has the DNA TGCAGTGCTAGGCCCGGGGGCTCCACAGATACGCAGTATTTT. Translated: CSARPGGSTDTQYF.

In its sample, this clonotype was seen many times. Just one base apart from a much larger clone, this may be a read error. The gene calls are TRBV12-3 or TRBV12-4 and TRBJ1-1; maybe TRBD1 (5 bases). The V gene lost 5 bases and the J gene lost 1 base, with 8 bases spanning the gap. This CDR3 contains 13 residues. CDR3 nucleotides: TGTGCCAGCAGTCGGGGACCGAACACTGAAGCTTTCTTT. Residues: CASSRGPNTEAFF.

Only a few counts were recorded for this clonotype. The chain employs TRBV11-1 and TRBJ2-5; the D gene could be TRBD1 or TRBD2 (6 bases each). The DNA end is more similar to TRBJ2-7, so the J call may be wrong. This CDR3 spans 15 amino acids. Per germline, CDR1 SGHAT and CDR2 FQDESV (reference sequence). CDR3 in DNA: TGTGCCAGCAGCTCCGTTGAGACAGGAGGGTACGAGCAGTACTTC. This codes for CASSSVETGGYEQYF.

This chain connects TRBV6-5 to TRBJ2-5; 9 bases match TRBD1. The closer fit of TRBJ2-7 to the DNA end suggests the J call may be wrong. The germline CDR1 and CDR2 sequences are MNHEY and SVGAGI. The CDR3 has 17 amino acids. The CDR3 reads CASSYLPPGQGSHEQYF. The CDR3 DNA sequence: TGTGCCAGCAGTTACTTACCTCCGGGACAGGGATCCCACGAGCAGTACTTC.

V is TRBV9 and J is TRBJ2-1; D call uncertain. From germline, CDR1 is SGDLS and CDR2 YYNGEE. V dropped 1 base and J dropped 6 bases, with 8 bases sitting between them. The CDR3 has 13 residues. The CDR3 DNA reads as TGTGCCAGCAGCGTATCCCCTCTCAATGAGCAGTTCTTC. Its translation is CASSVSPLNEQFF.

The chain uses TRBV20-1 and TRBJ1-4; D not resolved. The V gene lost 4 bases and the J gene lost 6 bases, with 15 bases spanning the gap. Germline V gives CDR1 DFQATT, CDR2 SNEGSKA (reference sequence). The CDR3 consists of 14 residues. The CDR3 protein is CSATPGGEDEKLFF. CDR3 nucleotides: TGCAGTGCTACGCCGGGCGGGGAGGATGAAAAACTGTTTTTT.

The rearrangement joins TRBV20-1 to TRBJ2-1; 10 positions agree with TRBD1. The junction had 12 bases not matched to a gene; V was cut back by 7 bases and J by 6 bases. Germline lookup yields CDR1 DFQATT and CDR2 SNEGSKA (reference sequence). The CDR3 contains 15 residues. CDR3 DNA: TGCAGTGTAAAACCGGGACAGGGGTTGGGCAATGAGCAGTTCTTC. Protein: CSVKPGQGLGNEQFF.

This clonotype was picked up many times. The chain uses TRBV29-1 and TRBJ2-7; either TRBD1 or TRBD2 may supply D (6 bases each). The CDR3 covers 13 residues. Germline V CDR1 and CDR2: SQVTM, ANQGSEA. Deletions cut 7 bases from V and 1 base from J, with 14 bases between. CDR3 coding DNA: TGCAGCGGAGGAGGGGGTCGGTCCTACGAGCAGTACTTC. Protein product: CSGGGGRSYEQYF.

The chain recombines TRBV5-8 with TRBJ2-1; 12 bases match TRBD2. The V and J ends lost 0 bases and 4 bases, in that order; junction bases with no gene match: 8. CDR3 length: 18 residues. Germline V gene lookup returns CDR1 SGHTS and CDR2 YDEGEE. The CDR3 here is CASSLGLAGVGSYNEQFF. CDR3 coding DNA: TGTGCCAGCAGCTTGGGACTAGCGGGAGTAGGCTCTTACAATGAGCAGTTCTTC.

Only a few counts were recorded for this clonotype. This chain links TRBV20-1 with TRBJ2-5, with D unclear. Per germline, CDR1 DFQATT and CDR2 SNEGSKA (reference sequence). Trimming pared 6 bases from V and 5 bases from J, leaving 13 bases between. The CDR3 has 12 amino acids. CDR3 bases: TGCAGTGCGCACGGTCCCAGGGAGACCCAGTACTTC. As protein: CSAHGPRETQYF.

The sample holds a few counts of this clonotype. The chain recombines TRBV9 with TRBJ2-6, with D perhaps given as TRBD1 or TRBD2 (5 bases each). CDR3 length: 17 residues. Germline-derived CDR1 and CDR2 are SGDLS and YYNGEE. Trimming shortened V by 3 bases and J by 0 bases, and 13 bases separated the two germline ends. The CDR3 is CASSARDRSSGANVLTF. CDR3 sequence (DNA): TGTGCCAGCAGCGCCCGGGACCGCAGCTCTGGGGCCAACGTCCTGACTTTC.